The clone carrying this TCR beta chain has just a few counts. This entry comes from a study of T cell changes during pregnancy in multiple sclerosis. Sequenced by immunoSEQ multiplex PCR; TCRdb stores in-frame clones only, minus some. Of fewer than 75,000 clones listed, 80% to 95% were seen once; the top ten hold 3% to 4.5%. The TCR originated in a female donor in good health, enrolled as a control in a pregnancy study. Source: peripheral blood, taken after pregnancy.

The CDR3 sequence: CASSLQGGNTEAFF. DNA of the CDR3: TGTGCCAGCAGCCTGCAGGGGGGGAACACTGAAGCTTTCTTT. The chain combines TRBV14 with TRBJ1-1; 7 bases are a match to TRBD1. The germline V gene encodes CDR1 SGHDN and CDR2 FVKESK. J gave up 1 base and V 4 bases, and 3 bases lay outside the gene matches. CDR3 length: 14 amino acids.